These 30 T cell receptor beta chains came from one sample sequenced in a study of sequential checkpoint blockade in melanoma (dated 2019 in TCRdb). Libraries were built with the immunoSEQ multiplex PCR assay. Imported from immuneACCESS, the table was reduced by TCRdb to in-frame sequences with V and J called. These copies leave out some clones; in studies compared against another copy, an unresolved V gene accounts for under half, and the cause of the remainder is not known. This sample is represented by some 22,000 clones; approximately 81% of them were singletons. The top ten clonotypes cover about a tenth of the sample. The treatment or condition label here, explained by the study, means: randomized to nivolumab then ipilimumab (arm A) or the reverse (arm B). Material: CD8+ T cells sorted from blood (inferred from file names), obtained from a patient given nivolumab and ipilimumab in sequence. These receptors all stem from a human donor with melanoma.

The rearrangement uses TRBV10-1 and TRBJ1-4, with unresolved D. Germline V gene sequence: CDR1 WNHNN, CDR2 SYGVQD (reference sequence). This CDR3 region has 16 residues. V was cut by 7 bases and J by 0 bases, with 15 bases left in between. CDR3 bases: TGCGCCAGCACCGTTGAGAGCTACTCAACTAATGAAAAACTGTTTTTT. Its protein is CASTVESYSTNEKLFF.

This rearrangement joins TRBV5-1 to TRBJ2-7, with 9 bases identical to TRBD2. The CDR3 spans 15 residues. V was pared by 4 bases and J by 7 bases, with 12 bases of the junction left unmatched. Germline V gene lookup returns CDR1 SGHRS and CDR2 YFSETQ. CDR3 sequence (DNA): TGCGCCAGCAGCCCCGGGACTAGCCTTTTTTGGGAGCAGTACTTC. This gives the protein CASSPGTSLFWEQYF. Together with reference TRBV5-1 and TRBJ2-7, the CDR3 gives the full variable domain: KAGVTQTPRYLIKTRGQQVTLSCSPISGHRSVSWYQQTPGQGLQFLFEYFSETQRNKGNFPGRFSGRQFSNSRSEMNVSTLELGDSALYLCASSPGTSLFWEQYFGPGTRLTVT.

The V and J genes are TRBV7-9 and TRBJ2-5, with TRBD2 identical over 7 bases. Germline CDR1 SEHNR, CDR2 FQNEAQ (reference sequence). This CDR3 is 17 amino acids long. The trim removed 6 bases at V and 7 bases at J, leaving 20 bases unmatched. The CDR3 loop is CASSGVWEGFLSGTQYF. DNA of the CDR3: TGTGCCAGCAGTGGTGTCTGGGAGGGTTTCCTCTCTGGGACCCAGTACTTC.

The rearrangement uses TRBV7-8 and TRBJ2-2, with TRBD1 matching 8 bases. The CDR3 contains 16 residues. The V gene end was trimmed by 1 base and the J gene end by 1 base; junction bases not matched to a gene: 2. CDR1 is SGHVS, CDR2 FQNEAQ, per germline. This chain's CDR3 is CASSLGTGWNTGELFF. The DNA for the CDR3 is TGTGCCAGCAGCTTAGGGACAGGGTGGAACACCGGGGAGCTGTTTTTT.

The genes are TRBV4-3 and TRBJ2-1; the D gene is possibly TRBD2 (6 bases). The CDR3 loop spans 15 amino acids. With 1 base removed from V and 10 bases from J, the gap between germline ends came to 17 bases. Germline assignment: CDR1 LGHNA and CDR2 YSLEER. CDR3 in amino acids: CASSQVGREDGEQFF. The CDR3 bases are TGCGCCAGCAGCCAAGTTGGCAGGGAGGATGGAGAGCAGTTCTTC.

This clone was observed a few times. CDR3 nucleotide sequence: TGTGCCAGCAGCTTAGCCGCGGGGCGAGACACTGAAGCTTTCTTT. Translating gives CASSLAAGRDTEAFF. V usage is TRBV7-9 and J usage is TRBJ1-1; TRBD1 might be the D (5 bases). Germline lookup yields CDR1 SEHNR and CDR2 FQNEAQ (reference sequence). This CDR3 contains 15 residues. The germline V and J ends were trimmed by 0 bases and 3 bases, with 11 bases remaining between them.

The rearrangement joins TRBV6-5 to TRBJ2-7, with TRBD2 identical over 8 bases. The CDR3 spans 15 residues. Germline lookup yields CDR1 MNHEY and CDR2 SVGAGI. The ends lost 0 bases at V and 6 bases at J; junction bases unmatched: 7. CDR3 in amino acids: CASSYSRAGDSEQYF. The CDR3 region has the DNA TGTGCCAGCAGTTACTCCAGAGCGGGAGACTCCGAGCAGTACTTC.

The J gene is TRBJ2-1, the V gene TRBV7-6; 12 bases fit TRBD2. Looked up from germline, CDR1 is SGHVS and CDR2 is FNYEAQ. The length of the CDR3 is 16 residues. Trimming took 0 bases from V and 8 from J; bases not matched to a gene: 5. The CDR3 spells CASSLAASGRAYEQFF. The DNA for the CDR3 is TGTGCCAGCAGCTTAGCGGCTAGCGGGAGGGCTTATGAGCAGTTCTTC.

This chain joins TRBV2 and TRBJ2-1; 8 bases align to TRBD1. J gave up 9 bases and V 6 bases, and 4 bases lay outside the gene matches. From germline, CDR1 is SNHLY and CDR2 FYNNEI. The CDR3 consists of 12 residues. CDR3 sequence: CASRMTGVEQFF. CDR3 in DNA: TGTGCCAGCAGGATGACAGGGGTTGAGCAGTTCTTC.

This rearrangement joins TRBV11-3 to TRBJ1-1; TRBD1 is a possible D gene (5 bases). The CDR3 is 13 residues long. V was trimmed by 3 bases and J by 4 bases, leaving 9 bases between them. Germline V CDR1 and CDR2: SGHNT, YENEEA. CDR3 bases: TGTGCCAGCAGCTTCGCTACAGGCACTGAAGCTTTCTTT. Translation gives CASSFATGTEAFF.

The CDR3 DNA follows: TGTGCCAGCAGCGTAGAAAGCGGGGGGATCTACGAGCAGTACTTC. Translating gives CASSVESGGIYEQYF. The chain combines TRBV9 with TRBJ2-7, with 9 bases fitting TRBD2. CDR3 length equals 15 residues. The trim removed 0 bases at V and 3 bases at J, leaving 4 bases unmatched. The germline gives CDR1 SGDLS, CDR2 YYNGEE.

The V call is TRBV11-2, the J call TRBJ1-1, with a possible D match to TRBD1 (6 bases). CDR3 length: 13 residues. Between the trimmed V and J ends, which lost 5 bases and 11 bases, there was a span of 18 bases. CDR1 is SGHAT and CDR2 is FQNNGV in the germline V gene. This CDR3 reads CASSLGQPFGAFF. Written as DNA, the CDR3 is TGTGCCAGCAGCCTCGGACAGCCTTTTGGGGCTTTCTTT. Full variable domain (remainder filled in from reference TRBV11-2 and TRBJ1-1): EAGVAQSPRYKIIEKRQSVAFWCNPISGHATLYWYQQILGQGPKLLIQFQNNGVVDDSQLPKDRFSAERLKGVDSTLKIQPAKLEDSAVYLCASSLGQPFGAFFGQGTRLTVV.

This clone was seen only once. V is TRBV7-7 and J is TRBJ2-2; 7 positions agree with TRBD2. V lost 1 base, J lost 4 bases, and 3 bases stayed unmatched. This CDR3 has 15 residues. Germline V lookup: CDR1 SSHAT, CDR2 FNYEAQ (reference sequence). Here the CDR3 reads CASSLVSGGTGELFF. CDR3 in DNA: TGTGCCAGCAGCTTAGTATCGGGAGGCACCGGGGAGCTGTTTTTT.

This rearrangement joins TRBV6-5 to TRBJ2-2; D gene unclear. The CDR3 consists of 14 residues. In germline, CDR1 is MNHEY, CDR2 SVGAGI. Trimming cost V 0 bases and J 3 bases, with 5 bases left between them. CDR3 in amino acids: CASSYSSDTGELFF. For the CDR3, the DNA is TGTGCCAGCAGTTACTCCAGTGACACCGGGGAGCTGTTTTTT.

V usage is TRBV6-5 and J usage is TRBJ1-2; tentatively, D is TRBD1 (5 bases). This CDR3 spans 14 amino acids. V was clipped by 6 bases and J by 6 bases, with 17 bases between them. Germline CDR1 MNHEY, CDR2 SVGAGI. DNA of the CDR3: TGTGCCAGCAGCCGCACTGACAGAGACAATGGCTACACCTTC. The encoded protein is CASSRTDRDNGYTF.

CDR3 residues: CASSYSTGEYYNEQFF. In DNA form, the CDR3 reads TGTGCCAGCAGTTACTCGACAGGGGAGTACTACAATGAGCAGTTCTTC. V is TRBV6-5 and J is TRBJ2-1, with 8 bases matching TRBD1. CDR1 and CDR2 from the germline V gene are MNHEY and SVGAGI. This CDR3 is 16 amino acids long. With 0 bases clipped from V and 3 bases from J, the junction kept 4 bases outside the gene matches.

This clone came up once. The chain employs TRBV27 and TRBJ2-3; perhaps TRBD2 as D (6 bases). V shed 5 bases and J shed 2 bases, with 8 bases lying between them. Germline CDR1 reads MNHEY; CDR2 reads SMNVEV (reference sequence). This CDR3 has 13 residues. The CDR3 nucleotides are TGTGCCAGCAGTCGGGGGTCCACAGATACGCAGTATTTT. It translates to CASSRGSTDTQYF.

The rearrangement links TRBV2 to TRBJ2-7; 9 bases match TRBD1. The CDR3 runs 15 residues. V gave up 4 bases and J gave up 3 bases; unmatched junction bases: 7. CDR1 and CDR2 from the germline V gene are SNHLY and FYNNEI. CDR3 in DNA: TGTGCCAGCAGTGGCCTGGGACAGGGAGGCTACGAGCAGTACTTC. This codes for CASSGLGQGGYEQYF.

V usage is TRBV14 and J usage is TRBJ2-7; 9 nucleotides match TRBD1. There are 15 residues in the CDR3. Germline V lookup: CDR1 SGHDN, CDR2 FVKESK. V was pared by 4 bases and J by 6 bases, with 10 bases of the junction left unmatched. The CDR3 sequence is CASSPPGTGLTEQYF. CDR3 sequence (DNA): TGTGCCAGCAGCCCGCCCGGGACAGGGTTGACCGAGCAGTACTTC.

CDR3 amino acids: CASDTSPTGENYGYTF. In DNA, the CDR3 is TGTGCCAGCGATACCTCCCCGACAGGGGAAAACTATGGCTACACCTTC. The chain joins TRBV19 to TRBJ1-2; 8 nucleotides line up with TRBD1. The germline gives CDR1 LNHDA, CDR2 SQIVND (reference sequence). This CDR3 spans 16 amino acids. Trimming cost V 9 bases and J 2 bases; bases outside gene matches: 14.

This clone has only one observation. V gene TRBV11-2 combines with J gene TRBJ2-3; maybe TRBD1 (6 bases). In germline, CDR1 is SGHAT, CDR2 FQNNGV. V lost 1 base, J lost 4 bases, and 9 bases lay in between. This CDR3 contains 14 residues. CDR3 region: CASSLVGGADTQYF. CDR3 nucleotides: TGTGCCAGCAGCTTAGTTGGGGGCGCAGATACGCAGTATTTT.

The chain uses TRBV4-3 and TRBJ2-5, with 12 bases matching TRBD1. The J call is in doubt because the DNA end fits TRBJ2-7 better. Germline CDR1 and CDR2: LGHNA and YSLEER. The CDR3 runs to 17 residues. The DNA for the CDR3 is TGCGCCAGCAGCCAAGATGGGACAGGGGGCGAGTCCTACGAGCAGTACTTC. Amino acids: CASSQDGTGGESYEQYF.

The chain is built from TRBV4-3 and TRBJ2-1; D may be TRBD1 (6 bases). The CDR3 consists of 16 residues. The germline V and J ends were trimmed by 0 bases and 7 bases, with 16 bases remaining between them. CDR1 and CDR2 from the germline V gene are LGHNA and YSLEER. The CDR3 DNA reads TGCGCCAGCAGCCAAGAAGTCAGGGGATGGGCAAATGAGCAGTTCTTC. This codes for CASSQEVRGWANEQFF.

CDR3 protein: CASSQDKLRGLAGGDTQYF. The CDR3 DNA is TGCGCCAGCAGCCAAGATAAACTACGGGGACTAGCGGGAGGAGATACGCAGTATTTT. This chain uses TRBV4-1 with TRBJ2-3; TRBD2 aligns across 15 bases. Germline V gives CDR1 MGHRA, CDR2 YSYEKL. This CDR3 spans 19 amino acids. V lost 0 bases, J lost 5 bases, and 9 bases stayed unmatched.

This clone was detected a few times. The rearrangement links TRBV7-3 to TRBJ2-6; TRBD2 aligns across 8 bases. Trimming removed 4 bases from V and 4 bases from J; junction bases left unmatched: 12. CDR1 SGHTA and CDR2 FQGTGA come from the germline V gene. The CDR3 consists of 18 residues. DNA for the CDR3: TGTGCCAGCAGCTCCACCCCCCATATAGCGGGAGGGGCCAACGTCCTGACTTTC. As protein: CASSSTPHIAGGANVLTF.

This clone occurred once. The V call is TRBV4-3, the J call TRBJ1-5; D remains unclear. This CDR3 comprises 16 residues. Trimming left V 1 base short and J 0 bases short, with 10 bases between. The germline V gene has CDR1 LGHNA and CDR2 YSLEER. The CDR3 DNA is TGCGCCAGCAGCCAAGGGAGAGGGTTTAGCAATCAGCCCCAGCATTTT. This codes for CASSQGRGFSNQPQHF.

V and J are TRBV7-6 and TRBJ1-2; 9 bases are a match to TRBD1. Germline CDR1 SGHVS, CDR2 FNYEAQ. J lost 10 bases, V lost 5 bases, and 8 bases had no gene match. This CDR3 is 13 amino acids long. CDR3 bases: TGTGCCAGCAGCGCTCGGGACAGGGAGGACTACACCTTC. This encodes CASSARDREDYTF.

V usage is TRBV10-3 and J usage is TRBJ2-2; weak D call: TRBD1 (6 bases). This CDR3 has 15 residues. Germline CDR1 ENHRY, CDR2 SYGVKD. Trimming took off 6 bases at V and 1 base at J, with 12 bases between the two ends. CDR3 nucleotide sequence: TGTGCCATCAGCCCTACCAGGGGGAACACCGGGGAGCTGTTTTTT. It is translated as CAISPTRGNTGELFF.

V is TRBV5-1 and J is TRBJ2-3; tentative D call: TRBD1 (6 bases). This CDR3 region has 14 residues. V lost 4 bases and J lost 4, with 13 bases in between. Germline V gives CDR1 SGHRS, CDR2 YFSETQ. The CDR3 bases are TGCGCCAGCAGCCCGACAGGTGGTGCAGATACGCAGTATTTT. It translates to CASSPTGGADTQYF.

The V call is TRBV5-5, the J call TRBJ1-2; D may be TRBD1 (5 bases). The CDR3 consists of 13 residues. The V and J ends lost 4 bases and 2 bases respectively, with 9 bases between them. The germline V gene has CDR1 SGHKS and CDR2 YYEKEE (reference sequence). CDR3 in amino acids: CASSRTRNYGYTF. Written as DNA, the CDR3 is TGTGCCAGCAGCCGGACACGGAACTATGGCTACACCTTC.